This T cell receptor (beta chain) was sequenced for a study of breast tumors, draining lymph nodes, adjacent tissues. Broader study findings: Luminal-like breast cancer showed significantly greater tumor-nontumor repertoire similarity than basal-like breast cancer did. Compared with lymph nodes, tumors were less diverse; compared with nontumor tissue, more. The data were judged consistent with most tumor T cells coming from lymph node and expanding in tumor.

Samples came from axillary lymph nodes draining the breast cancer. From the multiplex PCR reads, TCRdb called clonotypes with MiXCR, one entry per CDR3 protein. The sample lists approximately 230,000 distinct CDR3 sequences, under 40% seen once, with 3% to 4.5% in the top ten. Germline trimming cut 5 bases from V and 2 bases from J; bases unmatched to any gene: 12. CDR1 and CDR2 (germline): DFQATT, SNEGSKA (reference sequence). This CDR3 spans 16 amino acids. This clonotype was observed many times. Its antigen is unknown. Sample: axillary lymph node tissue. The chain combines TRBV20-1 with TRBJ2-7; 10 positions match TRBD2. The TCR originated in a female donor with breast cancer. Some clones in this sample may be carry-over from other donors' samples. Here the CDR3 DNA reads TGCAGTGCTCTGTCACAAGCGGGAGGGTACGCCTACGAGCAGTACTTC. It codes for CSALSQAGGYAYEQYF.